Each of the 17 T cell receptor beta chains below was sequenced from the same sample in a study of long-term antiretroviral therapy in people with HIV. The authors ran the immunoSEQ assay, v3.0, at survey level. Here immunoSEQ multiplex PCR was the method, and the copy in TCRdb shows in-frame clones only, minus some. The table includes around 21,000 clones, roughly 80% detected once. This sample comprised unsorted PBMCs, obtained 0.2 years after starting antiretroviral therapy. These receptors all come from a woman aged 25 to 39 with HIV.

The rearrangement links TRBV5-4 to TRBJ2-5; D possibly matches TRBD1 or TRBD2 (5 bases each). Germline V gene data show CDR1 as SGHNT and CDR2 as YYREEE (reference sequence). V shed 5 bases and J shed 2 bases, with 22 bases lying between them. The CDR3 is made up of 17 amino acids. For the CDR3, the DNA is TGTGCCAGCAGTAAGGAGGCTATGGGGCCTTCGCAAGAGACCCAGTACTTC. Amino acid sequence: CASSKEAMGPSQETQYF.

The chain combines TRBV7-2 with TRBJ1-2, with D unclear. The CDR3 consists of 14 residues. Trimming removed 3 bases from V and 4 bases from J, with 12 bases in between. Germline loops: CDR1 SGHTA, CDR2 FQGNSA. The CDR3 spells CASSFNAEGYGYTF. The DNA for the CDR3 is TGTGCCAGCAGCTTTAATGCGGAGGGCTATGGCTACACCTTC.

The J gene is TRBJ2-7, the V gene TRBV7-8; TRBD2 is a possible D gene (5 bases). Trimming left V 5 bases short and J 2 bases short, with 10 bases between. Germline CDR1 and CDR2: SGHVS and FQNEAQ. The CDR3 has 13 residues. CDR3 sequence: CASSDEGAYEQYV. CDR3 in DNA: TGTGCCAGCAGCGATGAGGGCGCCTACGAGCAGTACGTC.

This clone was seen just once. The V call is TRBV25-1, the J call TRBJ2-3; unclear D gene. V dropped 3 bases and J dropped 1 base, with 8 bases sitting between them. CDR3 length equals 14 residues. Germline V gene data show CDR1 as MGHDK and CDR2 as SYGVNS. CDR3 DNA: TGTGCCAGCAGTGACCCGACGCGCACAGATACGCAGTATTTT. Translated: CASSDPTRTDTQYF.

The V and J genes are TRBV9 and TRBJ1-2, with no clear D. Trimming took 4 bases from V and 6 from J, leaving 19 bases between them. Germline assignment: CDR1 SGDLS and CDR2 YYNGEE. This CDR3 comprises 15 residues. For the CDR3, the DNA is TGTGCCAGCAGCCCTACCGTTGGAGCAACCGATGGCTACACCTTC. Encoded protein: CASSPTVGATDGYTF.

The CDR3 DNA reads as TGTGCCAGCAGCTTGGGCTATAATTCACCCCTCCACTTT. Translation gives CASSLGYNSPLHF. V gene TRBV5-8 combines with J gene TRBJ1-6; D unclear. Germline V CDR1 and CDR2: SGHTS, YDEGEE. The CDR3 runs to 13 residues. The V gene lost 0 bases and the J gene lost 3 bases, with 1 base spanning the gap.

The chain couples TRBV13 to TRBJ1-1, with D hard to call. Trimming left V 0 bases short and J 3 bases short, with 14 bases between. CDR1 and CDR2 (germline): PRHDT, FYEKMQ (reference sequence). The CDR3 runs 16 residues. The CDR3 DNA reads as TGTGCCAGCAGCTTAGGCCGGAGGGATTCGGACACTGAAGCTTTCTTT. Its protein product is CASSLGRRDSDTEAFF.

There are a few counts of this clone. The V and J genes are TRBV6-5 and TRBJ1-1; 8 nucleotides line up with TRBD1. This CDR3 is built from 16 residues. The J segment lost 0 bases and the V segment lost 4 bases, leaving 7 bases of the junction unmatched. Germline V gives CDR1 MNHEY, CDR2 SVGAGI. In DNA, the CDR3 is TGTGCCAGCAGTTCGACAGGGGAGGGTATGAACACTGAAGCTTTCTTT. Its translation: CASSSTGEGMNTEAFF.

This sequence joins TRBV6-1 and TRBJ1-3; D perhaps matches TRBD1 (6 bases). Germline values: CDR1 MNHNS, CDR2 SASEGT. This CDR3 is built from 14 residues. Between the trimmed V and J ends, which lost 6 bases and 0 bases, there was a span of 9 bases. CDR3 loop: CASRGDISGNTIYF. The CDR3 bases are TGTGCCAGCAGGGGGGACATCTCTGGAAACACCATATATTTT.

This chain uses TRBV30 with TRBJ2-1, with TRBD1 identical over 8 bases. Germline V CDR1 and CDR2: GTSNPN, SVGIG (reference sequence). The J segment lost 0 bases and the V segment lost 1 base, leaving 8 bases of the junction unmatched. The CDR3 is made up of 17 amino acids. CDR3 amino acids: CAWSGQGAATSYNEQFF. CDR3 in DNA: TGTGCCTGGAGTGGTCAGGGGGCGGCCACCTCCTACAATGAGCAGTTCTTC.

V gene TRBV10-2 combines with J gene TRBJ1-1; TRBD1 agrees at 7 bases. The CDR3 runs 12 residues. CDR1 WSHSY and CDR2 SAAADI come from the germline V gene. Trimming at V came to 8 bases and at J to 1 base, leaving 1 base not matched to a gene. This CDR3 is CASRTGNTEAFF. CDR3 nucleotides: TGCGCCAGCCGGACAGGGAACACTGAAGCTTTCTTT.

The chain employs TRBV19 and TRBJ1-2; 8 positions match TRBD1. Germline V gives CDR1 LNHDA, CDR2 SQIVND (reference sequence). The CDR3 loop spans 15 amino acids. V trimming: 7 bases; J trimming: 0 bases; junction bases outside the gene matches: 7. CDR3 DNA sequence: TGTGCCAGTATCGGACAGGGCAAAGCTAACTATGGCTACACCTTC. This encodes CASIGQGKANYGYTF.

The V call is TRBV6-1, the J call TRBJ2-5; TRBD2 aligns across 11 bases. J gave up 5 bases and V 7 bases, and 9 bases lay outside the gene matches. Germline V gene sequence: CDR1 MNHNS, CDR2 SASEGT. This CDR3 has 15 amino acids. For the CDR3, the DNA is TGTGCCAGCACAGCCTCTAGCGGGGGGCGGGAGACCCAGTACTTC. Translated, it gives CASTASSGGRETQYF.

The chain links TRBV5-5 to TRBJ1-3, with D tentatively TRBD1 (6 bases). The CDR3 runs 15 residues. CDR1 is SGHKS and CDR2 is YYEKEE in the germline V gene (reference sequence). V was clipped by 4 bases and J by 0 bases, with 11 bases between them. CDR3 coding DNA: TGTGCCAGCAGCGCAGGGGCCACCTCTGGAAACACCATATATTTT. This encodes CASSAGATSGNTIYF.

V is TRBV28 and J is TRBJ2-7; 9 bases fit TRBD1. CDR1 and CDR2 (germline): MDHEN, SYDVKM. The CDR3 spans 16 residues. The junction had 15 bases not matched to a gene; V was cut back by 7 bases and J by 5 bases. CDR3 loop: CASIPGDGTGLHEQYV. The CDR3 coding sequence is TGTGCCAGCATCCCTGGGGATGGGACAGGGCTTCACGAGCAGTACGTC.

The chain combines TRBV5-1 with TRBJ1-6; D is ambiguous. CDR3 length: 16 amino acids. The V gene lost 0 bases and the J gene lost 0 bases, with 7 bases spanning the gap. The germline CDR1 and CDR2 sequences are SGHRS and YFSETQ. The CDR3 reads CASSLEGSSYNSPLHF. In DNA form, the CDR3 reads TGCGCCAGCAGCTTGGAAGGGAGCTCCTATAATTCACCCCTCCACTTT.

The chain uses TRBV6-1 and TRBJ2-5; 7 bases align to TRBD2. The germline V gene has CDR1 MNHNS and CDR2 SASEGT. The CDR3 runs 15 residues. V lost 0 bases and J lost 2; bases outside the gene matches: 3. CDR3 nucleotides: TGTGCCAGCAGTGAAGCTGGGGGGGGGCAAGAGACCCAGTACTTC. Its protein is CASSEAGGGQETQYF.